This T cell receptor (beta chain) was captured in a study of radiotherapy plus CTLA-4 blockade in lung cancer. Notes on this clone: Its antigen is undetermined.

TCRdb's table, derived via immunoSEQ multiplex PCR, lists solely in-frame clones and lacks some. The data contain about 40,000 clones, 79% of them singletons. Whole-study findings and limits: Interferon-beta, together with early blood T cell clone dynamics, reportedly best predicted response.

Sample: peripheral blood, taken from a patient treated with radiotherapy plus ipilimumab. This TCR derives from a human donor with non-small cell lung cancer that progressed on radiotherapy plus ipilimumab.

This CDR3 is CASSILAGRQETQYF. For the CDR3, the DNA is TGTGCCAGCAGCATACTAGCGGGGCGCCAAGAGACCCAGTACTTC. The rearrangement uses TRBV2 and TRBJ2-5; 10 bases align to TRBD2. This CDR3 has 15 residues. J lost 1 base, V lost 6 bases, and 5 bases had no gene match. Germline lookup yields CDR1 SNHLY and CDR2 FYNNEI.